This TCR beta chain was recorded in a study of T cells after yellow fever vaccination. Looking at the study overall: Those fractions that held only low numbers of cells were prepared using the SMART-Seq v4 Ultra Low Input RNA kit. Study conclusions and caveats: Subsequent booster samples again held most clones from primary vaccination (roughly 96% CD4, 85% to 90% CD8).

After removal of 2 bases from V and 4 bases from J, the junction contained 3 bases not matched to a gene. The CDR3 extends over 14 amino acids. Germline V gives CDR1 LGHDT, CDR2 YNNKEL (reference sequence). Via MiXCR, TCRdb re-called the 5' RACE reads, giving one row per CDR3 protein. In the table there are some 320,000 distinct CDR3 sequences, approximately 10% of which are singletons. Of note for this clonotype: Its antigen is not identified.

The sample was CD4+ T cells sorted from PBMCs, taken 5 days after the yellow fever booster vaccination. The TCR was taken from a young man who received the YFV17D yellow fever vaccine. This chain links TRBV3-1 with TRBJ2-3, with 7 nucleotides matching TRBD1. The CDR3 here is CASSQRGQADTQYF. CDR3 coding DNA: TGTGCCAGCAGCCAACGAGGACAGGCAGATACGCAGTATTTT.